This T cell receptor beta chain was obtained from a study of CD8+CD57+ T cells in acquired aplastic anemia. General study findings and limits: Shared by patients and controls, 25 to 30 CD8+ CDR3s were abundant in patients.

Germline-derived CDR1 and CDR2 are LNHDA and SQIVND (reference sequence). CDR3 size: 14 residues. Trimming shortened V by 5 bases and J by 6 bases, and 11 bases separated the two germline ends. TCR beta VDJ and CDR3 profiles were obtained from a genomic DNA template. TCRdb ran MiXCR on the reads and lists one entry per CDR3 protein. The sample comprises 200,000 to 250,000 distinct CDR3 sequences, about 60% of which are singletons, and roughly three fifths rests with the top ten. All patients picked for sequencing had shown, by flow cytometry, an expansion of CD8+CD57+ cells. Comments on this clonotype: The antigen remains unidentified.

The clonotype was recovered from a human donor with aplastic anemia. This chain links TRBV19 with TRBJ1-6; weak D call: TRBD1 (5 bases). Specimen: sorted CD4+, CD8+, or CD8+CD57+ T cells (not recorded which) from PBMCs. The CDR3 reads CASSEGLFNSPLHF. The CDR3 nucleotides read TGTGCCAGTAGTGAGGGACTGTTTAATTCACCCCTCCACTTT.